This TCR beta chain was identified in a study of blood T cells in healthy people across ages. A second about 6 to 11 cycle PCR used barcoded and J-beta primers. All cDNA molecules were each tagged by a template-switch adaptor with 12 random nucleotides. TCRdb re-called the 5' RACE reads with MiXCR, one entry per CDR3 protein. The profile shows 1.5 million or so distinct CDR3 sequences, roughly 43% of them singletons. Sample donors were healthy Caucasian individuals that came from Russia, aged roughly 6 to 90. The CDR3 loop spans 17 amino acids. The germline V gene has CDR1 MNHEY and CDR2 SVGAGI. V lost 0 bases to trimming and J lost 6 bases; unmatched junction nucleotides: 10.

J is TRBJ2-7 and V is TRBV6-5, with 11 positions matching TRBD2. The receptor comes from a woman aged 18-29 years in good health. Sequencing input: blood. CDR3 residues: CASSYSKFRLAGSEQYF. In nucleotides, the CDR3 is TGTGCCAGCAGTTACTCGAAGTTCCGACTAGCGGGAAGCGAGCAGTACTTC.